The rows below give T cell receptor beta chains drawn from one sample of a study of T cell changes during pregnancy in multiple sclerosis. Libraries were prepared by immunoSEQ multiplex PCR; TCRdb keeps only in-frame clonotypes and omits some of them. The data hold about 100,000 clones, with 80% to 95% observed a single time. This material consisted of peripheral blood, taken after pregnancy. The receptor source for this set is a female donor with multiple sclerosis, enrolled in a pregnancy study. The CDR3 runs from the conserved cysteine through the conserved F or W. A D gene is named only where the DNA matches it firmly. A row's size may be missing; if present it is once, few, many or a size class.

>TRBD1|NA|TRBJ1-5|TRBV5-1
CASSLGTGGNQPQHF
TGCGCCAGCAGCTTGGGTACAGGGGGGAATCAGCCCCAGCATTTT
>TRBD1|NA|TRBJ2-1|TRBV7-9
CASSLGRGTGPSNEQFF
TGTGCCAGCAGCTTAGGTAGGGGGACAGGGCCTTCCAATGAGCAGTTCTTC
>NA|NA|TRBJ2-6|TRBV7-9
CASSPPGANVLTF
TGTGCCAGCAGCCCCCCGGGGGCCAACGTCCTGACTTTC
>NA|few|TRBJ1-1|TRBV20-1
CSASRSGEAFF
TGCAGTGCTAGCCGCTCGGGTGAAGCTTTCTTT
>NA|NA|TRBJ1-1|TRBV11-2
CASSLDLVQAGLNTEAFF
TGTGCCAGCAGCTTAGACTTGGTACAGGCTGGGCTGAACACTGAAGCTTTCTTT
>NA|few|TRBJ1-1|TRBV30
CAWILGGWNTEAFF
TGTGCCTGGATTTTGGGGGGTTGGAACACTGAAGCTTTCTTT
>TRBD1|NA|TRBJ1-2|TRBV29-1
CSVGDRDYTF
TGCAGCGTTGGGGACAGGGACTACACCTTC
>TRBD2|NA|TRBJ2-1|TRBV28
CASSLGRAYNEQFF
TGTGCCAGCAGTTTGGGGAGGGCCTACAATGAGCAGTTCTTC
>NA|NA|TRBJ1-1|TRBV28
CASSLGGARYTEAFF
TGTGCCAGCAGTTTAGGGGGGGCTCGCTACACTGAAGCTTTCTTT
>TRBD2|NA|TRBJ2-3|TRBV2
CASSVTSGFTDTQYF
TGTGCCAGCAGCGTTACTAGCGGGTTCACAGATACGCAGTATTTT
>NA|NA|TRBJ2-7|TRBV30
CAWSDIGLSYEQYF
TGTGCCTGGAGCGACATCGGACTGTCCTACGAGCAGTACTTC
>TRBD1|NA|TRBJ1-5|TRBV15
CATRQGGYSNQPQHF
TGTGCCACCAGACAGGGGGGGTATAGCAATCAGCCCCAGCATTTT
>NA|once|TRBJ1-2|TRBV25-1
CASSTGFDYGYTF
TGTGCCAGCTCGACAGGTTTTGACTATGGCTACACCTTC
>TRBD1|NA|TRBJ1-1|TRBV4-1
CASRDRARGTEAFF
TGCGCCAGCAGGGACAGGGCTCGGGGGACTGAAGCTTTCTTT
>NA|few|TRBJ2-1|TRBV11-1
CASSEASSYNEQFF
TGTGCCAGCAGCGAGGCGAGTTCCTACAATGAGCAGTTCTTC
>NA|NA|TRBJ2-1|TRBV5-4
CASSSDAGSYNEQFF
TGTGCCAGCAGCTCCGACGCGGGCTCCTACAATGAGCAGTTCTTC
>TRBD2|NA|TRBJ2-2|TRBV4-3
CASSQLAGGPGELFF
TGCGCCAGCAGCCAACTAGCGGGAGGGCCCGGGGAGCTGTTTTTT
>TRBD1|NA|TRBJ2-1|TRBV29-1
CSVEGQGANNEQFF
TGCAGCGTTGAGGGACAGGGGGCAAACAATGAGCAGTTCTTC
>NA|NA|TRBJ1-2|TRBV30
CASDSYGYTF
TGTGCCTCCGACTCATATGGCTACACCTTC
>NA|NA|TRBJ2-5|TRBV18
CASSPLRETQYF
TGTGCCAGCTCACCTCTGAGGGAGACCCAGTACTTC
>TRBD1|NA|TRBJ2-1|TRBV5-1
CASSLGDSRGYEQFF
TGCGCCAGCAGCTTGGGGGACAGTAGGGGATATGAGCAGTTCTTC
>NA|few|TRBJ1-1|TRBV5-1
CASSFGQNMNTEAFF
TGCGCCAGCAGCTTCGGACAGAACATGAACACTGAAGCTTTCTTT
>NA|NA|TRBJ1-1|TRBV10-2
CASSEFGGAGAEAFF
TGCGCCAGCAGTGAATTTGGGGGGGCCGGGGCTGAAGCTTTCTTT
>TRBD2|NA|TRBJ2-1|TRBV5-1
CASSLRLAGARDEQFF
TGCGCCAGCAGCTTAAGACTAGCGGGTGCGAGAGATGAGCAGTTCTTC
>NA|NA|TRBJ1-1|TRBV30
CAEGPGPGTEAFF
TGTGCCGAGGGCCCGGGCCCTGGGACTGAAGCTTTCTTT
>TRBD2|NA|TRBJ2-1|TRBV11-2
CASSLDRRSGAYNEQFF
TGTGCCAGCAGCTTAGATAGGCGGAGCGGGGCCTACAATGAGCAGTTCTTC
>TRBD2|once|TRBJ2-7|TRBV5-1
CASSLAGRASGRGYEQYF
TGCGCCAGCAGCTTGGCTGGAAGGGCTAGCGGGAGAGGTTACGAGCAGTACTTC
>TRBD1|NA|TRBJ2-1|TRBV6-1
CASSEAVDPYLTGDWYEFF
TGTGCCAGCAGTGAAGCCGTTGACCCTTACTTGACAGGGGATTGGTATGAGTTCTTC
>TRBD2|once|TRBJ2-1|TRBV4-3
CASSQGGGTSGNKRDEQFF
TGCGCCAGCAGCCAAGGGGGGGGGACTAGCGGGAATAAGAGGGATGAGCAGTTCTTC
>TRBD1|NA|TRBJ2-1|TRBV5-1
CASSLEGASYNEQFF
TGCGCCAGCAGCTTGGAGGGGGCCTCCTACAATGAGCAGTTCTTC
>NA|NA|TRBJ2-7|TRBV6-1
CASSEFWRQRDEQYF
TGTGCCAGCAGTGAATTCTGGAGACAGCGCGACGAGCAGTACTTC
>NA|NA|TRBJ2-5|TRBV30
CAWEPGGQETQYF
TGTGCCTGGGAGCCCGGGGGCCAAGAGACCCAGTACTTC
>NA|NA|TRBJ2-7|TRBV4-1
CASSHPWLTSEQYF
TGCGCCAGCAGCCACCCCTGGCTGACTAGCGAGCAGTACTTC
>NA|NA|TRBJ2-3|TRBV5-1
CASSPTWTASTDTQYF
TGCGCCAGCAGCCCGACCTGGACAGCTAGCACAGATACGCAGTATTTT
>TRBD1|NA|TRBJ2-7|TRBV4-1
CASSQRPRDRVYEQYF
TGCGCCAGCAGCCAAAGACCCCGGGACAGGGTATACGAGCAGTACTTC
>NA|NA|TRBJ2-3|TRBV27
CASRRSRATSTDTQYF
TGTGCCAGCCGCCGGAGCAGGGCTACAAGCACAGATACGCAGTATTTT
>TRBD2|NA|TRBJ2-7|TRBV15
CATSLPGLGFYEQYF
TGTGCCACCAGCCTCCCGGGACTAGGGTTCTACGAGCAGTACTTC
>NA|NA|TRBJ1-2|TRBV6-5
CASSMIQGQGGYTF
TGTGCCAGCAGTATGATCCAGGGGCAGGGTGGCTACACCTTC
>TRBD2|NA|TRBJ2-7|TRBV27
CASWTSGRNGEQYF
TGTGCCAGCTGGACTAGCGGGAGAAATGGCGAGCAGTACTTC
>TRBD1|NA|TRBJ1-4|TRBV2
CASSEARRDRGNEKLFF
TGTGCCAGCAGTGAAGCGCGTAGGGACAGGGGCAATGAAAAACTGTTTTTT
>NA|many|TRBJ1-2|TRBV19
CASTIDSYGYTF
TGTGCCAGTACCATAGACAGCTATGGCTACACCTTC
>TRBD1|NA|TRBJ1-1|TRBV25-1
CASSDSGRGTEAFF
TGTGCCAGCAGTGACTCGGGCAGGGGGACTGAAGCTTTCTTT
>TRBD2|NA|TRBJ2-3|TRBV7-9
CASSLASGSPPDTQYF
TGTGCCAGCAGCTTAGCGAGCGGGAGTCCCCCAGATACGCAGTATTTT
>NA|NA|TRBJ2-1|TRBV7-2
CASSLGTYRDFYNEQFF
TGTGCCAGCAGCTTAGGAACGTACAGGGATTTCTACAATGAGCAGTTCTTC
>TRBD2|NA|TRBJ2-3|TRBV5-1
CASKLAGVADTQYF
TGCGCCAGCAAGCTAGCGGGAGTTGCAGATACGCAGTATTTT